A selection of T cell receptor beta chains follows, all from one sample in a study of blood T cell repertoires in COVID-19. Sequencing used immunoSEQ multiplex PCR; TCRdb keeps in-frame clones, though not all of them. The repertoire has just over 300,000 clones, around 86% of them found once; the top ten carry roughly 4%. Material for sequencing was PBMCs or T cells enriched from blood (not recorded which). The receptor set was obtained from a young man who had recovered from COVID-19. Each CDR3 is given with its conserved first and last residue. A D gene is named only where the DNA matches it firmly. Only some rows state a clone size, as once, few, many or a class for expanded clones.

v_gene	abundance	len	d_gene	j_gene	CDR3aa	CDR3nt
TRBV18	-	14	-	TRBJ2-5	CASSPQIRQETQYF	TGTGCCAGCTCACCTCAGATTCGACAAGAGACCCAGTACTTC
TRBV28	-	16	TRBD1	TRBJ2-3	CASSTVTGDATDTQYF	TGTGCCAGCAGTACAGTGACAGGGGACGCCACAGATACGCAGTATTTT
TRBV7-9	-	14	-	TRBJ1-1	CASSSRGGGTEAFF	TGTGCCAGCAGCTCCCGGGGAGGGGGAACTGAAGCTTTCTTT
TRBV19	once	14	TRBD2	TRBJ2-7	CASSSRLAGYEQYF	TGTGCCAGTAGTAGCAGACTAGCGGGGTACGAGCAGTACTTC
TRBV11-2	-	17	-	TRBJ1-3	CASSLAPTGNSGNTIYF	TGTGCCAGCAGCTTAGCTCCGACAGGAAACTCTGGAAACACCATATATTTT
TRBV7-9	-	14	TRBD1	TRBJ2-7	CASSPLQGAYEQYF	TGTGCCAGCAGCCCCCTACAGGGGGCCTACGAGCAGTACTTC
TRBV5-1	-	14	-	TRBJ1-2	CASSWGGRNYGYTF	TGCGCCAGCAGCTGGGGAGGACGAAACTATGGCTACACCTTC
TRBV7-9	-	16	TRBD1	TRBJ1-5	CASSSGQVPSNQPQHF	TGTGCCAGCAGCTCGGGACAGGTGCCAAGCAATCAGCCCCAGCATTTT
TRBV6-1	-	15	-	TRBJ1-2	CASSDESQALYGYTF	TGTGCCAGCAGTGACGAGTCGCAGGCCCTCTATGGCTACACCTTC
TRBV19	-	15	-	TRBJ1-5	CASSILQGGNQPQHF	TGTGCCAGTAGTATCCTACAGGGCGGCAATCAGCCCCAGCATTTT
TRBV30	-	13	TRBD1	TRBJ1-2	CAWSQGQIYGYTF	TGTGCCTGGAGCCAGGGACAGATCTATGGCTACACCTTC
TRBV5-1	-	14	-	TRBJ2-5	CASSLLQGEETQYF	TGCGCCAGCAGCTTGTTACAGGGCGAAGAGACCCAGTACTTC
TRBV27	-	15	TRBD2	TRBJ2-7	CASSLGTSVPYEQYF	TGTGCCAGCAGTTTGGGTACTAGCGTCCCCTACGAGCAGTACTTC
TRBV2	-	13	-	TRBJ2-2	CASSGQRTGELFF	TGTGCCAGCAGCGGACAGAGAACCGGGGAGCTGTTTTTT
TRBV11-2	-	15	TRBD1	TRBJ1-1	CASSFDGQGGTEAFF	TGTGCCAGCAGCTTCGACGGACAGGGAGGCACTGAAGCTTTCTTT
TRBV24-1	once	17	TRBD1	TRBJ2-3	CATSDVRDREMTDTQYF	TGTGCCACCAGTGATGTCCGGGACAGGGAAATGACGGATACGCAGTATTTT
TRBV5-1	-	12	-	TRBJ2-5	CASSLFRETQYF	TGCGCCAGCAGCTTATTTCGGGAGACCCAGTACTTC
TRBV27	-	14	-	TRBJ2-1	CASLLGGSYNEQFF	TGTGCCAGCCTCTTGGGGGGCTCCTACAATGAGCAGTTCTTC
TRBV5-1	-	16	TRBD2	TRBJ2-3	CASSLSSGLGTDTQYF	TGCGCCAGCAGCTTGAGTAGCGGGCTTGGCACAGATACGCAGTATTTT
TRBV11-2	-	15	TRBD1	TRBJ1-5	CASSLATGNNQPQHF	TGTGCCAGCAGCTTAGCGACAGGGAATAATCAGCCCCAGCATTTT
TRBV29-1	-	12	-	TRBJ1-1	CSVVGANTEAFF	TGCAGCGTTGTAGGGGCGAACACTGAAGCTTTCTTT
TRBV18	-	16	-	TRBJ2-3	CASSPARGSSTDTQYF	TGTGCCAGCTCACCCGCCCGAGGCAGCTCCACAGATACGCAGTATTTT
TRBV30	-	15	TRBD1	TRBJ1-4	CAWSLLDRVFEKLFF	TGTGCCTGGAGCCTTCTGGACAGGGTTTTCGAAAAACTGTTTTTT
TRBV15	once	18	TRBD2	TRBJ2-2	CATSGIWRGDVNTGELFF	TGTGCCACCAGCGGAATTTGGCGGGGGGACGTGAACACCGGGGAGCTGTTTTTT
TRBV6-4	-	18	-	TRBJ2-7	CASSDSRYVFQGVLEQYF	TGTGCCAGCAGTGACTCGCGATACGTTTTCCAAGGAGTTTTGGAGCAGTACTTC
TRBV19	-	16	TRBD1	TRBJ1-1	CASSIVPGTGGGEAFF	TGTGCCAGTAGTATAGTACCCGGGACAGGGGGCGGTGAAGCTTTCTTT
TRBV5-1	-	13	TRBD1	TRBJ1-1	CASRILGGEEAFF	TGCGCCAGCAGAATCTTAGGGGGCGAGGAAGCTTTCTTT
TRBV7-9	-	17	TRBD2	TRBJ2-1	CASSSNPSGGFYNEQFF	TGTGCCAGCAGCAGCAACCCTAGCGGGGGCTTCTACAATGAGCAGTTCTTC
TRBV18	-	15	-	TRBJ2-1	CASSPPAVAYNEQFF	TGTGCCAGCTCCCCCCCGGCGGTAGCCTACAATGAGCAGTTCTTC
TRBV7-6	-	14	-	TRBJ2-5	CASSLVWQRETQYF	TGTGCCAGCAGCTTAGTGTGGCAGCGTGAGACCCAGTACTTC
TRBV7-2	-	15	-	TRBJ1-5	CASSLDWTLGEPQHF	TGTGCCAGCAGCTTAGATTGGACCCTCGGGGAGCCCCAGCATTTT
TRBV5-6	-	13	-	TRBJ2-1	CASRPTEINEQFF	TGTGCCAGCAGGCCGACAGAGATCAATGAGCAGTTCTTC
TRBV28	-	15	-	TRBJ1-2	CASSLNQGSNYGYTF	TGTGCCAGCAGCCTAAATCAGGGATCTAACTATGGCTACACCTTC
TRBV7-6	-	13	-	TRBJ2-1	CASSFSSYNEQFF	TGTGCCAGCAGCTTCAGCTCCTACAATGAGCAGTTCTTC
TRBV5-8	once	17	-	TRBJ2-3	CASSLAPLGVGTDTQYF	TGTGCCAGCAGCTTGGCCCCGTTAGGGGTAGGCACAGATACGCAGTATTTT
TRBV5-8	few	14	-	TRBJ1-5	CASTRQFGGQPQHF	TGTGCCAGCACCCGACAGTTCGGAGGGCAGCCCCAGCATTTT
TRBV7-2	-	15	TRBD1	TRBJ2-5	CASSPFGQGIKTQYF	TGTGCCAGCAGCCCATTCGGACAGGGCATTAAGACCCAGTACTTC
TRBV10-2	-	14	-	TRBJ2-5	CASRDLGVGETQYF	TGCGCCAGCAGAGATTTGGGAGTTGGAGAGACCCAGTACTTC
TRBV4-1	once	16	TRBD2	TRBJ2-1	CASSRGTSGYYNEQFF	TGCGCCAGCAGCCGAGGGACTAGCGGTTACTACAATGAGCAGTTCTTC
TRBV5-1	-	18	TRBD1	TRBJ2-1	CASSSPSPTGGTYNEQFF	TGCGCCAGCAGCTCGCCTTCTCCGACAGGGGGTACCTACAATGAGCAGTTCTTC
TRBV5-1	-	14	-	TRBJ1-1	CASSPDSMNTEAFF	TGCGCCAGCAGCCCGGACAGCATGAACACTGAAGCTTTCTTT
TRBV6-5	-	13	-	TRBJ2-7	CASSYAGDYEQYF	TGTGCCAGCAGTTACGCCGGGGACTACGAGCAGTACTTC
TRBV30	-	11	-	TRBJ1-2	CAWIFPGGYTF	TGTGCCTGGATTTTTCCGGGAGGCTACACCTTC
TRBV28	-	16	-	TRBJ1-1	CASIRFRAGQNTEAFF	TGTGCCAGCATTAGATTCCGGGCGGGGCAGAACACTGAAGCTTTCTTT
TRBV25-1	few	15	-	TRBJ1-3	CASSDTTGQRNTIYF	TGTGCCAGCAGTGATACAACAGGGCAGAGAAACACCATATATTTT
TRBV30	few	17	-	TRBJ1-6	CAWSVGGYVRLNSPLHF	TGTGCCTGGAGTGTTGGAGGTTACGTACGGCTAAATTCACCCCTCCACTTT
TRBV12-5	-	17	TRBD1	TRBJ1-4	CASGLGLSDRNNEKLFF	TGTGCTAGTGGTTTGGGCCTTTCGGACAGGAATAATGAAAAACTGTTTTTT
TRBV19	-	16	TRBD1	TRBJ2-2	CASSIADRVYAGELFF	TGTGCCAGTAGTATAGCTGACAGGGTGTATGCCGGGGAGCTGTTTTTT
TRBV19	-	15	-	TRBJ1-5	CASSIVSGGNQPQHF	TGTGCCAGTAGTATAGTTTCAGGGGGCAATCAGCCCCAGCATTTT
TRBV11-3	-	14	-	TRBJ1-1	CASSYGGSVPEAFF	TGTGCCAGCAGCTACGGGGGTTCAGTGCCTGAAGCTTTCTTT
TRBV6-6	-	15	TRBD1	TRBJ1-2	CASSYSKTGNYGYTF	TGTGCCAGCAGTTACTCCAAGACAGGGAACTATGGCTACACCTTC
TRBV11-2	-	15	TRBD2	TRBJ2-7	CASSRGLAGSYEQYF	TGTGCCAGCAGCCGGGGACTAGCGGGCTCATACGAGCAGTACTTC
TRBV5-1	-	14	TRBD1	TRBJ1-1	CASSAGQPNTEAFF	TGCGCCAGCAGCGCGGGACAGCCGAACACTGAAGCTTTCTTT
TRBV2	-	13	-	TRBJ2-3	CASSEVQRLTQYF	TGTGCCAGCAGTGAAGTCCAACGACTTACGCAGTATTTT
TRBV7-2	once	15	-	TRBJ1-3	CASSLGSPTGNTIYF	TGTGCCAGCAGCTTAGGCAGTCCCACTGGAAACACCATATATTTT